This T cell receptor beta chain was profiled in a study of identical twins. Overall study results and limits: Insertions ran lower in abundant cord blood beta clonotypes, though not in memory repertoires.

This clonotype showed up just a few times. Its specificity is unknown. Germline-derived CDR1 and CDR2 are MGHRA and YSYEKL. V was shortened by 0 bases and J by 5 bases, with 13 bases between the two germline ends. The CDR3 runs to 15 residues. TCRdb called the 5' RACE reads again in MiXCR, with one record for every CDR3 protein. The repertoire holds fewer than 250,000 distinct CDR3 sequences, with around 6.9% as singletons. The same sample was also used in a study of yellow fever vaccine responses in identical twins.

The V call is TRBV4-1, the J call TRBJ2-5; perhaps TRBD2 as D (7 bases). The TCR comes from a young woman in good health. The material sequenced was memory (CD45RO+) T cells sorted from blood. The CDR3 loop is CASSQDPGRGETQYF. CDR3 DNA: TGCGCCAGCAGCCAAGATCCGGGGAGGGGGGAGACCCAGTACTTC.